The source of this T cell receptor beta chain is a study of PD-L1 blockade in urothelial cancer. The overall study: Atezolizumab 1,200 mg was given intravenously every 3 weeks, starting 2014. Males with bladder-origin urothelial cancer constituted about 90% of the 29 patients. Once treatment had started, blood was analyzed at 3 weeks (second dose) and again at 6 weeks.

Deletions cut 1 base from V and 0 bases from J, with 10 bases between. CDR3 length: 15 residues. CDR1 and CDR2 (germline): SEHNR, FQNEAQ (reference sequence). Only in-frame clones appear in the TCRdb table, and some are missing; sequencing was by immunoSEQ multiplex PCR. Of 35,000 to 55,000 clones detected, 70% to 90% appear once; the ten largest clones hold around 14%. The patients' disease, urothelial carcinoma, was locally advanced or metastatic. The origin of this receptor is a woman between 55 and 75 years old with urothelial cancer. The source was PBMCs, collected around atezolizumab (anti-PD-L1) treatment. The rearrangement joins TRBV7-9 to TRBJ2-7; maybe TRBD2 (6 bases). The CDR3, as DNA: TGTGCCAGCAGCTTAGAGGGACTGGTCTCCTACGAGCAGTACTTC. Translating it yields CASSLEGLVSYEQYF.